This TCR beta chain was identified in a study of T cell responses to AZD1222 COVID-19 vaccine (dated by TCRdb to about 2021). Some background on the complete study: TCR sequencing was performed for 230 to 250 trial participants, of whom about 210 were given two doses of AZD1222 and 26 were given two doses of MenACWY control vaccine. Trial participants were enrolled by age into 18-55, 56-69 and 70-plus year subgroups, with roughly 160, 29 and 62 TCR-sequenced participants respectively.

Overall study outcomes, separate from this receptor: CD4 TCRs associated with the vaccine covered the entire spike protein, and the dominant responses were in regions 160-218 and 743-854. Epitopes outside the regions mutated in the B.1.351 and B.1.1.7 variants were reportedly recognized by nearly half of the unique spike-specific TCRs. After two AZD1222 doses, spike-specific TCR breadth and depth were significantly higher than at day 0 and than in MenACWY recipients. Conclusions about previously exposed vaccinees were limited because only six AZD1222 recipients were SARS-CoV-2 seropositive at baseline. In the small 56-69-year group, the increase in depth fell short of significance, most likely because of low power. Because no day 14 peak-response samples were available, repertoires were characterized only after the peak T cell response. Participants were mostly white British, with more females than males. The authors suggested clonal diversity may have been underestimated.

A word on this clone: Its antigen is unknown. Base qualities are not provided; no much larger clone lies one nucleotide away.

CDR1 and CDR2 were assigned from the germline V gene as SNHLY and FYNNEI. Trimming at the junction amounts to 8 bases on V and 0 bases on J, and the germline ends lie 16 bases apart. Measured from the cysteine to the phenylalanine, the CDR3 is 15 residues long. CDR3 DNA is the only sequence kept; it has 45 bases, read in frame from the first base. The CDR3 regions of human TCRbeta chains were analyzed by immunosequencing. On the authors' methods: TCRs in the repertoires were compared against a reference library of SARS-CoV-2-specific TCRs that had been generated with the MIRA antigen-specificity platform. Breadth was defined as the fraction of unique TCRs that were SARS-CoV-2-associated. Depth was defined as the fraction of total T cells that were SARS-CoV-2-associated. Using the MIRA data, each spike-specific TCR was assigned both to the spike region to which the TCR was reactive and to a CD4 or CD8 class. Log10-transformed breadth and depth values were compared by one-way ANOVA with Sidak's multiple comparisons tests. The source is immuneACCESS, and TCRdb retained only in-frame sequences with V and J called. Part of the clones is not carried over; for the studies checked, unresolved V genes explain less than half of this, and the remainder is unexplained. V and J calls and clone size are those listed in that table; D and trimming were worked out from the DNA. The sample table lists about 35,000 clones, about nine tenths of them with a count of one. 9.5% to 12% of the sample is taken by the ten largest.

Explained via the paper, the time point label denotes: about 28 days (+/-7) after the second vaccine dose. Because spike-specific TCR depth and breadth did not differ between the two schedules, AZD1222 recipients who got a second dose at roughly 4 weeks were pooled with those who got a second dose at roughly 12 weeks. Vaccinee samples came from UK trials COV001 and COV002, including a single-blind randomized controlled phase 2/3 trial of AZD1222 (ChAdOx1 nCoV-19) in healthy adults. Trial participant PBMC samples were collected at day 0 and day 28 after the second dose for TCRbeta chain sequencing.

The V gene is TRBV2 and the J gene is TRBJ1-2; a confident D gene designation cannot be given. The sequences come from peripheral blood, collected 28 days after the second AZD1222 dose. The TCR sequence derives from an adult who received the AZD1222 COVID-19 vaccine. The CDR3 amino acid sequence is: CASLMGAVANYGYTF. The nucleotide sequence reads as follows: TGTGCCAGCCTTATGGGAGCAGTGGCTAACTATGGCTACACCTTC. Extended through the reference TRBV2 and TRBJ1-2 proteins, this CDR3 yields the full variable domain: EPEVTQTPSHQVTQMGQEVILRCVPISNHLYFYWYRQILGQKVEFLVSFYNNEISEKSEIFDDQFSVERPDGSNFTLKIRSTKLEDSAMYFCASLMGAVANYGYTFGSGTRLTVV.